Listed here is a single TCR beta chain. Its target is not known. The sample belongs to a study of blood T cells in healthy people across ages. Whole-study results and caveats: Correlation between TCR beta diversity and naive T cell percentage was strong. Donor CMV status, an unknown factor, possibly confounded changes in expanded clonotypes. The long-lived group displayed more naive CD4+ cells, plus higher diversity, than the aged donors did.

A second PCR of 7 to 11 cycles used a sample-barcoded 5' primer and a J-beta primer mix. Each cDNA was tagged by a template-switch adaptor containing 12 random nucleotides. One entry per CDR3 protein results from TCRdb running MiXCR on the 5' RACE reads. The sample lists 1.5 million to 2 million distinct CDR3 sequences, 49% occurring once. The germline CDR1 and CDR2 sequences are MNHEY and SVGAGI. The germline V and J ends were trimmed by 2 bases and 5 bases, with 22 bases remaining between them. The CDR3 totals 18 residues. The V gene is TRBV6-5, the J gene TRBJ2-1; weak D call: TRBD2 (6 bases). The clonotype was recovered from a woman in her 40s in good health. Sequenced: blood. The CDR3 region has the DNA TGTGCCAGCAGTTACGACGGGGGTCCACAGCTTTTTAACAATGAGCAGTTCTTC. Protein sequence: CASSYDGGPQLFNNEQFF.